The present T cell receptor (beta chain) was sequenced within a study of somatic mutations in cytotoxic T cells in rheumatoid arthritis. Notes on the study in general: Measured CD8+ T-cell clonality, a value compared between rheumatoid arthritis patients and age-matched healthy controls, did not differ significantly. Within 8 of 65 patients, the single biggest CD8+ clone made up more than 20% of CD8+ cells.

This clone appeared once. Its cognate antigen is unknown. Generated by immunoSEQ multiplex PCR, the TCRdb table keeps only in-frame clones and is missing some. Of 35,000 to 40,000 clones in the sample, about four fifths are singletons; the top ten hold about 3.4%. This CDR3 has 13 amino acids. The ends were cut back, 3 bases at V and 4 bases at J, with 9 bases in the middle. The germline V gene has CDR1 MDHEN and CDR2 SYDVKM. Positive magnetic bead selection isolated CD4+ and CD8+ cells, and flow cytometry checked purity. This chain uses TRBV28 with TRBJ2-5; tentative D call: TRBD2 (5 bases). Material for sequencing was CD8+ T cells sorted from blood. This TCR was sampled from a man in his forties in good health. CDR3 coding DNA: TGTGCCAGCAGTTTGACGGGAAGAGAGACCCAGTACTTC. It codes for CASSLTGRETQYF.